The next 15 T cell receptor beta chains were all read from a single sample in a study of siplizumab effects on memory and regulatory T cells. TCRdb's copy holds only in-frame clones and misses some; the assay was immunoSEQ multiplex PCR. Among approximately 60,000 clones listed, approximately 97% were seen once. Sequencing used naive CD8+ T cells sorted from blood. These receptors all come from a human donor in good health.

The rearrangement joins TRBV27 to TRBJ2-3; D not certain. The CDR3 is 13 amino acids. V was clipped by 7 bases and J by 4 bases, with 12 bases between them. In germline, CDR1 is MNHEY, CDR2 SMNVEV (reference sequence). As DNA, the CDR3 is TGTGCCAGCACCCGCACAAAGGCAGATACGCAGTATTTT. The encoded protein is CASTRTKADTQYF.

This clone has only one observation. The chain is built from TRBV4-3 and TRBJ1-2, with 8 nucleotides matching TRBD1. Germline-derived CDR1 and CDR2 are LGHNA and YSLEER. The junction had 10 bases not matched to a gene; V was cut back by 4 bases and J by 3 bases. The length of the CDR3 is 16 residues. The CDR3 DNA sequence: TGCGCCAGCAGCCCAACTGAGGGACAGGACCACTATGGCTACACCTTC. Protein sequence: CASSPTEGQDHYGYTF.

The chain joins TRBV27 to TRBJ2-5; 8 bases fit TRBD1. The J call may be faulty, since TRBJ2-7 better matches the DNA end. CDR1 MNHEY and CDR2 SMNVEV come from the germline V gene (reference sequence). CDR3 length: 13 amino acids. The DNA of the CDR3 is TGTGCCAGCTCGGACAGGGTGAACTACGAGCAGTACTTC. Amino acid sequence: CASSDRVNYEQYF.

The CDR3 region is CASTGLAGEIDTQYF. CDR3 nucleotide sequence: TGTGCCAGCACGGGACTAGCGGGGGAGATAGATACGCAGTATTTT. The chain combines TRBV27 with TRBJ2-3, with 14 bases aligning to TRBD2. CDR3 length: 15 amino acids. Trimming took 7 bases from V and 5 from J; bases not matched to a gene: 5. The germline gives CDR1 MNHEY, CDR2 SMNVEV (reference sequence).

This chain links TRBV19 with TRBJ1-1; D is unclear. CDR1 and CDR2 (germline): LNHDA, SQIVND (reference sequence). Trimming took 1 base from V and 0 from J, leaving 9 bases between them. The CDR3 is made up of 15 amino acids. In DNA form, the CDR3 reads TGTGCCAGTAGTATAGGTTCAGGACTGAACACTGAAGCTTTCTTT. Amino acids: CASSIGSGLNTEAFF.

The chain combines TRBV6-5 with TRBJ2-3; the D gene is possibly TRBD2 (5 bases). The CDR3 extends over 12 amino acids. V was pared by 2 bases and J by 8 bases, with 8 bases between. The germline V gene encodes CDR1 MNHEY and CDR2 SVGAGI. CDR3 sequence: CASSYAGGTQYF. CDR3 DNA: TGTGCCAGCAGTTACGCGGGCGGTACGCAGTATTTT.

This chain uses TRBV5-6 with TRBJ1-1, with unresolved D. CDR3 size: 13 residues. Germline V gene sequence: CDR1 SGHDT, CDR2 YYEEEE. The CDR3 nucleotides are TGTGCGAGCGATTGGGCGGGGAACACTGAAGCTTTCTTT. It is translated as CASDWAGNTEAFF.

The chain has TRBV21-1 and TRBJ2-7. TRBV21-1 is assigned pseudogene status. CDR3 size: 14 residues. The CDR3 spells CASSKVGTVGEQYF. In nucleotides, the CDR3 is TGTGCCAGCAGCAAAGTCGGGACCGTGGGGGAGCAGTACTTC.

CDR3: CASLQGKLNDEQFF. The CDR3 nucleotides read TGCGCCAGCCTTCAGGGGAAGTTGAACGATGAGCAGTTCTTC. This sequence joins TRBV4-1 and TRBJ2-1; the D gene is possibly TRBD1 (6 bases). This CDR3 contains 14 residues. Germline loops: CDR1 MGHRA, CDR2 YSYEKL. Trimming took off 8 bases at V and 8 bases at J, with 19 bases between the two ends.

CDR3 loop: CASSSLGAEAFF. The CDR3 DNA reads TGTGCCAGCAGTTCCCTGGGGGCCGAAGCTTTCTTT. The V call is TRBV28, the J call TRBJ1-1, with D possibly TRBD1 on 6 matching bases. CDR3 length equals 12 residues. The V gene's germline CDR1 is MDHEN and CDR2 SYDVKM. The V end was cut by 4 bases, the J end by 8 bases, with 11 bases between.

This chain links TRBV5-4 with TRBJ1-5; D is ambiguous. Trimming pared 4 bases from V and 1 base from J, leaving 12 bases between. The germline V gene has CDR1 SGHNT and CDR2 YYREEE (reference sequence). The CDR3 length is 15 residues. CDR3 sequence reads: CASSVGPGSNQPQHF. CDR3 DNA sequence: TGTGCCAGCAGCGTAGGACCCGGGAGCAATCAGCCCCAGCATTTT.

The J gene is TRBJ2-7, the V gene TRBV7-2; 7 bases agree with TRBD1. The CDR3 consists of 15 residues. Germline assignment: CDR1 SGHTA and CDR2 FQGNSA. V gave up 5 bases and J gave up 0 bases; unmatched junction bases: 7. CDR3 nucleotide sequence: TGTGCCAGCAGCCATAGCAGGGGGTTCTCCTACGAGCAGTACTTC. Encoded protein: CASSHSRGFSYEQYF.

This chain uses TRBV4-1 with TRBJ2-1; 10 bases align to TRBD2. CDR3 length: 16 amino acids. The germline CDR1 and CDR2 sequences are MGHRA and YSYEKL. After removal of 0 bases from V and 10 bases from J, the junction contained 9 bases not matched to a gene. CDR3 DNA sequence: TGCGCCAGCAGCCAAGACGCGCTAGCGGGGGCCTGGGAGCAGTTCTTC. It is translated as CASSQDALAGAWEQFF.

The DNA of the CDR3 is TGTGCCAGCAGTTTGGGTTTACGCACCGGGGAGCTGTTTTTT. Translated, it gives CASSLGLRTGELFF. The chain carries TRBV27 and TRBJ2-2; D uncertain. Germline V gene lookup returns CDR1 MNHEY and CDR2 SMNVEV (reference sequence). The CDR3 is 14 residues long. Trimming removed 3 bases at V and 4 bases at J, with 9 bases between.

The chain uses TRBV18 and TRBJ2-5; the match to TRBD2 covers 8 bases. This CDR3 has 15 amino acids. From germline, CDR1 is KGHSH and CDR2 LQKENI. J was trimmed by 1 base and V by 4 bases; bases with no gene match: 5. This CDR3 reads CASSLTGGRQETQYF. DNA of the CDR3: TGTGCCAGCTCACTAACGGGGGGGCGCCAAGAGACCCAGTACTTC.